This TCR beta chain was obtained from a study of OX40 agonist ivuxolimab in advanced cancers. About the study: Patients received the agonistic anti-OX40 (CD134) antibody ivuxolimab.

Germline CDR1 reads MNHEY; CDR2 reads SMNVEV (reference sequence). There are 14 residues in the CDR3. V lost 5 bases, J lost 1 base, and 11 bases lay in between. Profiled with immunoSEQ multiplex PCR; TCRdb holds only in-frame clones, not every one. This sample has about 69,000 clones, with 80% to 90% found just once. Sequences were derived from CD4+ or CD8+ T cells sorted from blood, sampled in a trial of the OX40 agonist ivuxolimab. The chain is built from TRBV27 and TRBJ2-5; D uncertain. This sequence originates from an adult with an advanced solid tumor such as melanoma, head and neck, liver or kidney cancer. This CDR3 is CASSPNSVQETQYF. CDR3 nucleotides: TGTGCCAGCAGTCCCAACAGCGTCCAAGAGACCCAGTACTTC.